These T cell receptor beta chains were read from a single sample in a study of a mutant IDH1 vaccine in newly diagnosed glioma. The antigens of these receptors remain unknown. Some clones are missing from TCRdb's copy, which holds only in-frame ones; the method was immunoSEQ multiplex PCR. The table lists about 40,000 clones, roughly 84% of them singletons, with about 2.3% in the top ten. The specimen was PBMCs, collected from a glioma patient whose treatment included an IDH1 peptide vaccine. These receptors all stem from a man in his forties with glioma. Both conserved end residues are part of each CDR3. D genes are given only for firm matches. Clone size is not always given. Where it is, it says once, few, many or a class for expanded clones.

>TRBJ2-3|.|.|TRBV23-1
TGCGCCAGCAACAGGGATAACACAGATACGCAGTATTTT
CASNRDNTDTQYF
>TRBJ1-5|TRBD1|.|TRBV10-1
TGCGCCAGCAGGGGGGACAGGGGAGCTCAGCCCCAGCATTTT
CASRGDRGAQPQHF
>TRBJ1-5|.|.|TRBV7-9
TGTGCCAGCAGCTTAGGAGTTAATCAGCCCCAGCATTTT
CASSLGVNQPQHF
>TRBJ1-6|TRBD1|.|TRBV12-5
TGTGCTAGTGGTTCACAGGGGGCCCTTTATTCACCCCTCCACTTT
CASGSQGALYSPLHF
>TRBJ2-2|.|.|TRBV18
TGTGCCAGCTCCCCAACCACCAGCGCGAACACCGGGGAGCTGTTTTTT
CASSPTTSANTGELFF
>TRBJ2-5|.|once|TRBV27
TGTGCCAGCAGTTCCACGGGGGCGGGGACCCAGTACTTC
CASSSTGAGTQYF
>TRBJ2-5|.|.|TRBV7-9
TGTGCCAGCAGCATGCCGGCCACCCCAGAGACCCAGTACTTC
CASSMPATPETQYF
>TRBJ2-3|TRBD2|.|TRBV4-2
TGTGCCAGCAGCCAAGACGGGACTAGTGCAGATACGCAGTATTTT
CASSQDGTSADTQYF
>TRBJ2-2|.|.|TRBV29-1
TGCAGCGCAGAAGCGAACACCGGGGAGCTGTTTTTT
CSAEANTGELFF
>TRBJ1-3|TRBD1|.|TRBV7-6
TGTGCCAGCAGCGCGGAATCAGGGGGCTCTGGAAACACCATATATTTT
CASSAESGGSGNTIYF
>TRBJ2-7|TRBD1|.|TRBV4-1
TGCGCCAGCAGCAACGTTGGGACAGGGTCCTCCTACGAGCAGTACTTC
CASSNVGTGSSYEQYF
>TRBJ1-3|.|.|TRBV5-6
TGTGCCAGCAGCTTACAGGGTTGGGGAAACACCATATATTTT
CASSLQGWGNTIYF
>TRBJ1-1|.|.|TRBV29-1
TGCAGCGTTGTAGTAGTACAGACTGAAGCTTTCTTT
CSVVVVQTEAFF
>TRBJ1-5|.|.|TRBV27
TGTGCCAGCAGTTTACAGGGACGACAGCCCCAGCATTTT
CASSLQGRQPQHF
>TRBJ2-2|.|.|TRBV4-1
TGCGCCAGCAGCCACGCCAGGGCGGGCACCGGGGAGCTGTTTTTT
CASSHARAGTGELFF
>TRBJ1-2|.|once|TRBV5-4
TGTGCCAGCAGCCTCCAAACAGGGCCCTACTATGGCTACACCTTC
CASSLQTGPYYGYTF
>TRBJ2-1|.|.|TRBV7-9
TGTGCCAGCAGCTTCCTTCAGGGAGGCTCAACGGATGAGCAGTTCTTC
CASSFLQGGSTDEQFF
>TRBJ2-5|.|once|TRBV21-1
TGTGCCAGCACCCTATCTGGCGGGAGCGCGGAGACCCAGTACTTC
CASTLSGGSAETQYF
>TRBJ2-1|TRBD2|.|TRBV4-2
TGTGCCAGCAGCGCGAGGACTAGCGGGAGTACCAATGAGCAGTTCTTC
CASSARTSGSTNEQFF
>TRBJ2-7|.|.|TRBV19
TGTGCCAGTAGTATTTGGTTTGGACAGTACGAGCAGTACTTC
CASSIWFGQYEQYF
>TRBJ1-2|TRBD1|.|TRBV18
TGTGCCAGCTCACCATTTCCGGGACAGGGGGCAGAGGCTAACTATGGCTACACCTTC
CASSPFPGQGAEANYGYTF
>TRBJ2-2|.|few|TRBV18
TGTGCCAGCTCACCACCGGTCGGACTAAACACCGGGGAGCTGTTTTTT
CASSPPVGLNTGELFF
>TRBJ2-7|.|once|TRBV27
TGTGCCAGCAGTGCCCGGGGGGCGATTTCCTACGAGCAGTACTTC
CASSARGAISYEQYF
>TRBJ2-5|.|few|TRBV29-1
TGCAGCGTTGTGAGGACATGGACTTCATTAGGAATTCAAGAGACCCAGTACTTC
CSVVRTWTSLGIQETQYF
>TRBJ2-5|.|once|TRBV18
TGTGCCAGCTCACTCCCAGAAGGTGCGAAGGAGACCCAGTACTTC
CASSLPEGAKETQYF
>TRBJ2-7|.|.|TRBV13
TGTGCCAGCAGCGTCCGGGACCCCCTCGACGAGCAGTACTTC
CASSVRDPLDEQYF
>TRBJ1-1|TRBD1|.|TRBV9
TGTGCCAGCTCCGGACAGGGGAACACTGAAGCTTTCTTT
CASSGQGNTEAFF
>TRBJ1-2|.|.|TRBV7-3
TGTGCCAGCAGCAAAACGACGGGGGCGGAGGGCTACACCTTC
CASSKTTGAEGYTF
>TRBJ2-3|TRBD1|.|TRBV7-6
TGTGCCAGCAGCTTGGGTGGGACAGAGGGAGATACGCAGTATTTT
CASSLGGTEGDTQYF
>TRBJ2-3|.|.|TRBV28
TGTGCCAGCAGTTCATCGTTGGATACGCAGTATTTT
CASSSSLDTQYF
>TRBJ2-3|.|.|TRBV14
TGTGCCAGCAGCCCGACTAGAGCGGTGCGCACAGATACGCAGTATTTT
CASSPTRAVRTDTQYF
>TRBJ1-4|.|.|TRBV5-1
TGCGCCAGCAGCGCGAGGGCGGAAGAAAAACTGTTTTTT
CASSARAEEKLFF
>TRBJ1-1|TRBD1|once|TRBV5-1
TGCGCCAGCAGCCCCGCACCGACAGGGGAAGGGAACACTGAAGCTTTCTTT
CASSPAPTGEGNTEAFF
>TRBJ2-1|.|few|TRBV4-1
TGCGCCAGCAGCCAAGAGGGGTACCTTGAGCAGTTCTTC
CASSQEGYLEQFF
>TRBJ2-5|.|.|TRBV21-1
TGTGCCAGCCACCCGCAGGCCCAAGAGACCCAGTACTTC
CASHPQAQETQYF
>TRBJ2-3|TRBD2|few|TRBV5-1
TGCGCCAGCAGCTTGTTAGCGGGAGTTCCAGATACGCAGTATTTT
CASSLLAGVPDTQYF
>TRBJ1-5|.|.|TRBV7-8
TGTGCCAGCAGCTTAGCTGAGGGCCTACGCGGTCAGCCCCAGCATTTT
CASSLAEGLRGQPQHF
>TRBJ2-2|.|.|TRBV6-6
TGTGCCAGCACTAGGTGGCGGGGCTCGGGGGAGCTGTTTTTT
CASTRWRGSGELFF
>TRBJ2-5|.|.|TRBV12-5
TGTGCTAGTGGTTTCCGGGAGACCCAGTACTTC
CASGFRETQYF
>TRBJ2-1|TRBD2|.|TRBV9
TGTGCCAGCAGCCGAGTACCTAGCGGTTACAATGAGCAGTTCTTC
CASSRVPSGYNEQFF